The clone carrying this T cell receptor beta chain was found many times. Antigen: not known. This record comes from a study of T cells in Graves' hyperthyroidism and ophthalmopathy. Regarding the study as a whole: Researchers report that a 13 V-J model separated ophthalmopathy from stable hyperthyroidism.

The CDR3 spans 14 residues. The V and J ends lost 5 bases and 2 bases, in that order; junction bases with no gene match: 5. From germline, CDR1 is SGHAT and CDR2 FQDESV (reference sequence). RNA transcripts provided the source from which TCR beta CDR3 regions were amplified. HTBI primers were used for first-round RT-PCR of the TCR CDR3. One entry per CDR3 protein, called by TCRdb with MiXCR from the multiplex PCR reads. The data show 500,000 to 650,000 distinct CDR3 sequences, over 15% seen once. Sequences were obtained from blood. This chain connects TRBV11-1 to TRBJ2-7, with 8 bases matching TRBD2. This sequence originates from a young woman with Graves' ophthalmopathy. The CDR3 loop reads CASSHPGGAYEQYF. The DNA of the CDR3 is TGTGCCAGCAGCCACCCCGGGGGGGCCTACGAGCAGTACTTC.